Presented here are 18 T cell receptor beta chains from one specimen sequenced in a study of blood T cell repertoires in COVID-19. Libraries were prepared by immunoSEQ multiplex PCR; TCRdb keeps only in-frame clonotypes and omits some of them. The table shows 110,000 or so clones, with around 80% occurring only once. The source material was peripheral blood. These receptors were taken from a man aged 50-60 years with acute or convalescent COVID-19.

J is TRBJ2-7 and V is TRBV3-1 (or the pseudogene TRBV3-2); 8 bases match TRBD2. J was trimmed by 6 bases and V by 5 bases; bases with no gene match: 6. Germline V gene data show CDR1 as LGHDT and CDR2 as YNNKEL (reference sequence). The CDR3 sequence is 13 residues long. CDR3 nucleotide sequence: TGTGCCAGCAGCGAAGCGGGAGAGGGCGAGCAGTACTTC. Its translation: CASSEAGEGEQYF.

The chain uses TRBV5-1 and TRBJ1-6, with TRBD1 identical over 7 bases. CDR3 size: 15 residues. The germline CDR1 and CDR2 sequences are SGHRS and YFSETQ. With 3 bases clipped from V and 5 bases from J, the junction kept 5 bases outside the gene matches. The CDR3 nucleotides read TGCGCCAGCAGCTGGGGGACAGCCAATAATTCACCCCTCCACTTT. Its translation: CASSWGTANNSPLHF. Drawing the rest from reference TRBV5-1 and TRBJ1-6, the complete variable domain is KAGVTQTPRYLIKTRGQQVTLSCSPISGHRSVSWYQQTPGQGLQFLFEYFSETQRNKGNFPGRFSGRQFSNSRSEMNVSTLELGDSALYLCASSWGTANNSPLHFGNGTRLTVT.

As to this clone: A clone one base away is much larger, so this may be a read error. For the CDR3, the DNA is TGTGCCAGCAGCCTAAGCACAGATACGCAGTATTTT. Residues: CASSLSTDTQYF. This chain links TRBV13 with TRBJ2-3; D remains unclear. The germline CDR1 and CDR2 sequences are PRHDT and FYEKMQ (reference sequence). V lost 5 bases and J lost 0, with 3 bases in between. This CDR3 has 12 amino acids.

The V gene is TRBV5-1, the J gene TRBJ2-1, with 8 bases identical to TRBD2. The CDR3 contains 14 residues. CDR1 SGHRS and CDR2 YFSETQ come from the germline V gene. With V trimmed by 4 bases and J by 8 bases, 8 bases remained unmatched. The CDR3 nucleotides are TGCGCCAGCAGCGTAGCGGGATCACACGATGAGCAGTTCTTC. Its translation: CASSVAGSHDEQFF.

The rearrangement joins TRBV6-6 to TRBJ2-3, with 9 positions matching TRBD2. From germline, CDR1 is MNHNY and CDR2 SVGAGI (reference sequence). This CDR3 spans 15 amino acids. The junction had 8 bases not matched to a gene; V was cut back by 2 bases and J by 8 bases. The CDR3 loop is CASSYPQTSGSTQYF. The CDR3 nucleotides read TGTGCCAGCAGTTACCCCCAGACTAGCGGATCTACGCAGTATTTT.

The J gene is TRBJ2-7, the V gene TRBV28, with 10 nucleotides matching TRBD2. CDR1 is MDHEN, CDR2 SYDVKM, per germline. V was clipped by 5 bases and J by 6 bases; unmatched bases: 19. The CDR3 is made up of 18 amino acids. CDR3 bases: TGTGCCAGCAGTCCGTACTGGGTGGAAGCGGGAGGGCCTTTCGAGCAGTACTTC. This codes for CASSPYWVEAGGPFEQYF.

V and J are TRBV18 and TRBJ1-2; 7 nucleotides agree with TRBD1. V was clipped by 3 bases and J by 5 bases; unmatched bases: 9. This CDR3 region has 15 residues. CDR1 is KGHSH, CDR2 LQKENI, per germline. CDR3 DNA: TGTGCCAGCTCACCTCAACAGGGGCAGGCGTATGGCTACACCTTC. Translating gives CASSPQQGQAYGYTF.

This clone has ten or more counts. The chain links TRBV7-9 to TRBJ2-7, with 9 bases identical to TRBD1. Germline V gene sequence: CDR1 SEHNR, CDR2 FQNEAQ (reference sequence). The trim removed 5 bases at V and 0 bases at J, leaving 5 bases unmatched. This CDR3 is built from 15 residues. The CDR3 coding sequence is TGTGCCAGCAGCACGCGGGGACAGGGCTCCTACGAGCAGTACTTC. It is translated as CASSTRGQGSYEQYF.

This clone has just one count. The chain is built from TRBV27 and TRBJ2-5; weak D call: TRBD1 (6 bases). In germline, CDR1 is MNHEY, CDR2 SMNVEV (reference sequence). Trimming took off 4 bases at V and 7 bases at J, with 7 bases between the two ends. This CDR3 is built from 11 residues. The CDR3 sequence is CASSSQGTQYF. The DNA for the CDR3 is TGTGCCAGCAGTTCACAGGGGACCCAGTACTTC.

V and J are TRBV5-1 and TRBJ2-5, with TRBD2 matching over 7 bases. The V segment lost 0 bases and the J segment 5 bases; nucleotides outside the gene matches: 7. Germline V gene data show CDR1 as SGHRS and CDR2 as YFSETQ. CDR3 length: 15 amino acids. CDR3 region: CASSLGASGGETQYF. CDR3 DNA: TGCGCCAGCAGCTTGGGTGCTAGCGGTGGGGAGACCCAGTACTTC.

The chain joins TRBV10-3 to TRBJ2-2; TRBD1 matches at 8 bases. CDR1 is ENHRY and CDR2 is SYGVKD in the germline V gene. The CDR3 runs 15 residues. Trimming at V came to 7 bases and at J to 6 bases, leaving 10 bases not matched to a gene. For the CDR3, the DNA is TGTGCCATCACAGGACAGGGCGGGGACGCCGGGGAGCTGTTTTTT. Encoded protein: CAITGQGGDAGELFF.

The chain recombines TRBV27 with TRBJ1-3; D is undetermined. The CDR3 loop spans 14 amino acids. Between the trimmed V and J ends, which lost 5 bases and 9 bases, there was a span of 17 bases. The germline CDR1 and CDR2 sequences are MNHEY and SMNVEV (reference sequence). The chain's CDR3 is CASSPQPQRGTIYF. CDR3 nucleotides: TGTGCCAGCAGTCCTCAACCCCAACGAGGCACCATATATTTT.

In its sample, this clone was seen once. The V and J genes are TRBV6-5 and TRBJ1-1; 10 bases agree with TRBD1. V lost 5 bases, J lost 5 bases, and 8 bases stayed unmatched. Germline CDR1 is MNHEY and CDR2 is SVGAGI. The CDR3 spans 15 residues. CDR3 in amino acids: CASSPQTGGKTEAFF. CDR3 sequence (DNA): TGTGCCAGCAGTCCACAGACAGGGGGCAAGACTGAAGCTTTCTTT.

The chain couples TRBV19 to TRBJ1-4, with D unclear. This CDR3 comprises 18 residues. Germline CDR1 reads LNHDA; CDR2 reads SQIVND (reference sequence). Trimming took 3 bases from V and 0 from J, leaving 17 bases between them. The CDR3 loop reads CASSMVAGRTATNEKLFF. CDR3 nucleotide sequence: TGTGCCAGTAGTATGGTTGCGGGAAGGACCGCAACTAATGAAAAACTGTTTTTT.

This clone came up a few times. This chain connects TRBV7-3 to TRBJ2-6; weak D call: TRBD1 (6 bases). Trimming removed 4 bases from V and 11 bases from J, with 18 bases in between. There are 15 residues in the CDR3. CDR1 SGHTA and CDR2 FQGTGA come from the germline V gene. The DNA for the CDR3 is TGTGCCAGCAGCTCTGGGGGCGAGGGGCCAGACGTCCTGACTTTC. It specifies CASSSGGEGPDVLTF.

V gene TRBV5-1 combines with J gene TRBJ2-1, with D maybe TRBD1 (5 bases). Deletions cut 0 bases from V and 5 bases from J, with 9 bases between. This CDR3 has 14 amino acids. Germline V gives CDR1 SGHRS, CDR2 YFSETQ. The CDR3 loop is CASSLVGAHNEQFF. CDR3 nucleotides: TGCGCCAGCAGCTTGGTAGGGGCACACAATGAGCAGTTCTTC.

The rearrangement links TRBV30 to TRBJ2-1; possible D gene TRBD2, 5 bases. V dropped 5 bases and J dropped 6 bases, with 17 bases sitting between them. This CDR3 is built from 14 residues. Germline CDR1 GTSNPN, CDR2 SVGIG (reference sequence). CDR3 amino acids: CAWVSGSAGNEQFF. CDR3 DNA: TGTGCCTGGGTTTCCGGTAGCGCGGGCAATGAGCAGTTCTTC.

The CDR3 is CASSATGGGETQYF. The CDR3 nucleotides read TGTGCCAGCAGCGCGACAGGGGGCGGGGAGACCCAGTACTTC. V gene TRBV9 combines with J gene TRBJ2-5; TRBD1 aligns across 10 bases. This CDR3 spans 14 amino acids. From germline, CDR1 is SGDLS and CDR2 YYNGEE. V was clipped by 3 bases and J by 5 bases; unmatched bases: 4. Full variable domain (outside the CDR3, taken from reference TRBV9 and TRBJ2-5): DSGVTQTPKHLITATGQRVTLRCSPRSGDLSVYWYQQSLDQGLQFLIQYYNGEERAKGNILERFSAQQFPDLHSELNLSSLELGDSALYFCASSATGGGETQYFGPGTRLLVL.